This note documents a single T cell receptor beta chain sequence. These data originate in a study of blood T cell repertoires in COVID-19. Study overall: The United States, Italy and Spain provided the acute and convalescent COVID-19 samples. Sources were T cells, B-cell-depleted T cells, or PBMCs; the material itself was cDNA or gDNA.

The germline V gene has CDR1 KGHDR and CDR2 SFDVKD. The CDR3 contains 14 residues. With 7 bases clipped from V and 5 bases from J, the junction kept 9 bases outside the gene matches. Study processing details: Counts of nucleated cells, estimated from reference gene primer amplification, were obtained. TCRdb's table, derived via immunoSEQ multiplex PCR, lists solely in-frame clones and lacks some. The V and J calls and clone size are taken from that table; D and trimming were inferred from the DNA. The table records roughly 81,000 clones, around nine tenths of them present only once. Sequencing was carried out using peripheral blood. V is TRBV24-1 and J is TRBJ2-5; 7 bases align to TRBD1. This receptor was identified in a man in his forties or fifties with acute or convalescent COVID-19. The CDR3, as DNA: TGTGCCACCAGCGAGACAGGGCTGAGGGAGACCCAGTACTTC. This sequence encodes CATSETGLRETQYF.